This T cell receptor (beta chain) was retrieved from a study of blood T cell repertoires in COVID-19. About the research overall: Acute and convalescent COVID-19 samples came from the United States, Italy and Spain. Sources were T cells, B-cell-depleted T cells, or PBMCs; the material itself was cDNA or gDNA.

This CDR3 contains 15 residues. Original methodology: Reference gene primer amplification yielded estimated nucleated cell counts. Data came from immunoSEQ multiplex PCR; TCRdb stores just in-frame clones and leaves some out. D and trimming were read from the DNA, whereas the V and J calls and clone size are those reported in that table. Seen here are around 400,000 clones, roughly 90% observed once, and the top ten hold approximately 1.2%. The sequence came from a man in his forties or fifties with acute or convalescent COVID-19. Material for sequencing was peripheral blood. J is TRBJ2-7 and V is TRBV21-1; the table assigns TRBD1, which was not confirmed against the DNA. TRBV21-1 is marked as a pseudogene. DNA for the CDR3: TGTGCCAGCAGCAAAGGTAATGGCAGGGGGCTCGAGCAGTACTTC. This encodes CASSKGNGRGLEQYF.